The 14 T cell receptor beta chains presented below share a single source sample, sequenced in a study of T cells expressing NK-cell markers. One entry per CDR3 protein, without DNA, is what TCRdb gives after re-calling the 5' RACE reads. In total, the table holds approximately 440,000 distinct CDR3 sequences. The sample comprised blood T cells: a sorted CD56 or NKG2C T cell subset, CD4+ or CD8+ T cells, or bulk PBMC T cells (not recorded which). The source is a woman aged 50 to 60 in good health.

The rearrangement joins TRBV5-1 to TRBJ1-1. The CDR3 is made up of 17 amino acids. Germline CDR1 is SGHRS and CDR2 is YFSETQ. The CDR3 loop is CASSRQPFDVLNTEAFF.

The chain employs TRBV5-1 and TRBJ2-5; TCRdb's D call, TRBD2, is unchecked because there is no DNA. Germline V gene lookup returns CDR1 SGHRS and CDR2 YFSETQ. This CDR3 spans 15 amino acids. CDR3 in amino acids: CASSRRGLEEETQYF.

This chain uses TRBV6-1 with TRBJ2-1. The CDR3 has 13 amino acids. Germline values: CDR1 MNHNS, CDR2 SASEGT. The chain's CDR3 is CASEASSYNEQFF.

This CDR3 reads CAWSLGQGHSYEQYF. The chain uses TRBV30 and TRBJ2-7; TCRdb gives TRBD1 as the D gene, but with no DNA this cannot be confirmed. The CDR3 contains 15 residues. CDR1 is GTSNPN and CDR2 is SVGIG in the germline V gene (reference sequence).

The chain links TRBV12-3 or TRBV12-4 to TRBJ2-2. This CDR3 contains 14 residues. The CDR3 loop reads CASTATTNTGELFF.

This rearrangement joins TRBV6-1 to TRBJ1-5; TCRdb calls TRBD1, which cannot be checked without DNA. The germline gives CDR1 MNHNS, CDR2 SASEGT. The CDR3 runs 14 residues. CDR3 loop: CASSEVGQNQPQHF.

The J gene is TRBJ2-3, the V gene TRBV5-1; TCRdb proposes TRBD2, but this gene call is untestable without DNA. CDR3 length: 15 amino acids. Germline CDR1 SGHRS, CDR2 YFSETQ. CDR3 in amino acids: CASSLDVDRADTQYF.

The chain joins TRBV21-1 to TRBJ1-1; there is no DNA to check the TCRdb D call of TRBD1. TRBV21-1 is given as a pseudogene. This CDR3 comprises 16 residues. CDR3 sequence: CASRSGQQVGGTEAFF.

The chain joins TRBV6-5 to TRBJ2-7. Germline CDR1 is MNHEY and CDR2 is SVGAGI. This CDR3 contains 13 residues. CDR3 in amino acids: CASSKTDPYEQYF.

The chain uses TRBV14 and TRBJ2-4; absent DNA, TCRdb's TRBD1 call cannot be checked. Germline CDR1 is SGHDN and CDR2 is FVKESK. The CDR3 sequence is 15 residues long. The CDR3 here is CASSQGGLAKNIQYF.

This chain uses TRBV20-1 with TRBJ2-5; the D call from TCRdb, TRBD1, cannot be confirmed without DNA. The length of the CDR3 is 14 residues. Germline lookup yields CDR1 DFQATT and CDR2 SNEGSKA (reference sequence). The CDR3: CSASPLAGGETQYF.

Here the CDR3 reads CASSYSGLEAYEQYF. The chain uses TRBV6-5 and TRBJ2-7; the D call of TRBD2 rests on TCRdb alone, since no DNA is present to check it. The germline V gene encodes CDR1 MNHEY and CDR2 SVGAGI. CDR3 length: 15 residues.

The chain links TRBV7-6 to TRBJ2-7; lacking DNA, the TRBD2 call made by TCRdb goes unchecked. CDR1 SGHVS and CDR2 FNYEAQ come from the germline V gene. The CDR3 spans 17 residues. CDR3 sequence reads: CASSLSDRGPHSYEQYF.

The J gene is TRBJ2-1, the V gene TRBV20-1; the D call of TRBD2 rests on TCRdb alone, since no DNA is present to check it. This CDR3 is built from 11 residues. Germline V gives CDR1 DFQATT, CDR2 SNEGSKA (reference sequence). The CDR3 loop reads CSASLAGGKFF.